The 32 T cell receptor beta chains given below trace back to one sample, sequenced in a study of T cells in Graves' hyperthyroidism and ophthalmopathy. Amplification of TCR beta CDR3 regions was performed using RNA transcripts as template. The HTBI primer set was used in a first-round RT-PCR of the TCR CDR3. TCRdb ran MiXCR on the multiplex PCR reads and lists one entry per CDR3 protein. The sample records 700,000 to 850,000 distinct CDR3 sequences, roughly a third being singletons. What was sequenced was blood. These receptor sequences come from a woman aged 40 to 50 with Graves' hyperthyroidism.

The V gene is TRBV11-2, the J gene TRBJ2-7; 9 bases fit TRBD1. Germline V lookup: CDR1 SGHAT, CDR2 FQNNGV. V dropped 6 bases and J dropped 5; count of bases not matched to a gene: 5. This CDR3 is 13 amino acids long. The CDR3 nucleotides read TGTGCCAGCAGTCGACAGGGGGAGGACGAGCAGTACTTC. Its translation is CASSRQGEDEQYF.

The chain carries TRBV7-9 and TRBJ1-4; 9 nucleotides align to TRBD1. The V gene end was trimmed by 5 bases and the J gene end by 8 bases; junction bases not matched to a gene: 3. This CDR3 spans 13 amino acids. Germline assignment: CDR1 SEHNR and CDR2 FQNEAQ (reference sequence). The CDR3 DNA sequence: TGTGCCAGCAGCCGTGGGACAGGGGAAAAACTGTTTTTT. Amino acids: CASSRGTGEKLFF.

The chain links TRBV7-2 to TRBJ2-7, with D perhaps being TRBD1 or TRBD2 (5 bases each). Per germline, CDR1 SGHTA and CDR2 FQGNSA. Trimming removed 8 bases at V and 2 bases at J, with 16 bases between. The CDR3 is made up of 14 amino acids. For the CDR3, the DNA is TGTGCCAGCTCCGGGGCGCCCCCCCCCTACGAGCAGTACTTC. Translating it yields CASSGAPPPYEQYF.

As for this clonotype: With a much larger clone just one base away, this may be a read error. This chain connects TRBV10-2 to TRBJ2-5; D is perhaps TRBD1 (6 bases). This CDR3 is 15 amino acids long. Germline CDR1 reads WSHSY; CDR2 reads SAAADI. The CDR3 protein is CASSGRQDQQETQYF. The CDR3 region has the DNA TGTGCCAGCAGTGGAAGACAGGATCAACAAGAGACCCAGTACTTC.

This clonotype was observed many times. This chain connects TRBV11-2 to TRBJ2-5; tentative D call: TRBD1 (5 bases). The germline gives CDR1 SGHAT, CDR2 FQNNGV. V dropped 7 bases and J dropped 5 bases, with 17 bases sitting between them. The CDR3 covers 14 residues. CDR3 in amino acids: CASTPGQGWETQYF. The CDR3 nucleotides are TGTGCCAGCACACCTGGACAAGGATGGGAGACCCAGTACTTC.

DNA of the CDR3: TGCAGCGCGGGAGGGAGGGATCAGCCCCAGCATTTT. Translated, it gives CSAGGRDQPQHF. The chain has TRBV29-1 and TRBJ1-5; no firm D call. V lost 7 bases, J lost 5 bases, and 12 bases lay in between. Per germline, CDR1 SQVTM and CDR2 ANQGSEA. CDR3 length: 12 amino acids.

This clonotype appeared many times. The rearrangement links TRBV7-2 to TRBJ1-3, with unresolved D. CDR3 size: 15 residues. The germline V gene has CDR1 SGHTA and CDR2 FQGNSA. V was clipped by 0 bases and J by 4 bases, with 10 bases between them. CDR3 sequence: CASSLAGAAGNTIYF. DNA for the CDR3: TGTGCCAGCAGCTTAGCCGGTGCTGCGGGAAACACCATATATTTT.

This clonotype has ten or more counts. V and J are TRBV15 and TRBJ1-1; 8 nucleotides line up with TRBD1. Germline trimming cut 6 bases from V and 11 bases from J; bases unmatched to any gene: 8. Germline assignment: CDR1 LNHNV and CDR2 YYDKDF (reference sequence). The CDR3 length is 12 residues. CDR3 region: CATSTDRVSAFF. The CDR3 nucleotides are TGTGCCACCAGTACGGACAGGGTTTCGGCTTTCTTT.

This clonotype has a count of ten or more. CDR3 in DNA: TGTGCCAGTAGTCTCCGGACACTCATGAACACTGAAGCTTTCTTT. Its translation is CASSLRTLMNTEAFF. This sequence joins TRBV19 and TRBJ1-1, with a possible D match to TRBD1 (5 bases). Per germline, CDR1 LNHDA and CDR2 SQIVND (reference sequence). The CDR3 is 15 residues long. V was cut by 5 bases and J by 0 bases, with 13 bases left in between.

The CDR3 here is CASSQDPWTGLSGANVLTF. The CDR3 coding sequence is TGTGCCAGCAGCCAAGACCCCTGGACAGGGCTCTCCGGGGCCAACGTCCTGACTTTC. This chain connects TRBV4-2 to TRBJ2-6, with 8 nucleotides matching TRBD1. The CDR3 has 19 amino acids. Germline values: CDR1 LGHNA, CDR2 YNFKEQ. V trimming: 0 bases; J trimming: 4 bases; junction bases outside the gene matches: 11.

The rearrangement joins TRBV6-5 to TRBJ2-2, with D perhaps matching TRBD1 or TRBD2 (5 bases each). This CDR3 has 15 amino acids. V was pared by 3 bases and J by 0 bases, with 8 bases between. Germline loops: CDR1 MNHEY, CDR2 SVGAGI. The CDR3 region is CASSYQGPNTGELFF. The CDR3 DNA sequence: TGTGCCAGCAGTTATCAGGGACCGAACACCGGGGAGCTGTTTTTT.

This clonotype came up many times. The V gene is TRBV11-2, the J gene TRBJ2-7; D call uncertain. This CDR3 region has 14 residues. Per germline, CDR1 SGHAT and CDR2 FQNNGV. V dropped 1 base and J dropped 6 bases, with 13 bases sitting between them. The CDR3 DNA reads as TGTGCCAGCAGCTTAGGTTCTTTCAGCCGCGAGCAGTACTTC. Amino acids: CASSLGSFSREQYF.

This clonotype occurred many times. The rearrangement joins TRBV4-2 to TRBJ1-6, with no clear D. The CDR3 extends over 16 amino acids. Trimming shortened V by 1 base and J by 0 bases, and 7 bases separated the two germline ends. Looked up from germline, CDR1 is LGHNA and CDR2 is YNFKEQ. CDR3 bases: TGTGCCAGCAGCCAAGCAGCGGGCTCCTATAATTCACCCCTCCACTTT. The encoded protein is CASSQAAGSYNSPLHF.

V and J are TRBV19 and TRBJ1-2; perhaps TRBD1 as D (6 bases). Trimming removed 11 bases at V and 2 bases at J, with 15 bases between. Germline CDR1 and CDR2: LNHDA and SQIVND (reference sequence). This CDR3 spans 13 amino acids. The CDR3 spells CAWSTGMNYGYTF. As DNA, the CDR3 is TGTGCCTGGAGTACAGGGATGAACTATGGCTACACCTTC.

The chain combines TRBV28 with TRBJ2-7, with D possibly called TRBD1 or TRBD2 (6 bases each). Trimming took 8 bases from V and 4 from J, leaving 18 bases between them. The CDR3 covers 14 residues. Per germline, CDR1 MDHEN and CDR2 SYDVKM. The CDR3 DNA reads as TGTGCCAGCCGGAGGTATGGGGGGCGGTACGAGCAGTACTTC. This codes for CASRRYGGRYEQYF.

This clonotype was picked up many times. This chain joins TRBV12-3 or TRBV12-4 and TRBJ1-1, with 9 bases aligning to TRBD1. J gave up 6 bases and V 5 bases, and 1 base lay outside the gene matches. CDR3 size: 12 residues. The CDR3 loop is CASSDRGAEAFF. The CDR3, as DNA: TGTGCCAGCAGTGACAGGGGGGCTGAAGCTTTCTTT.

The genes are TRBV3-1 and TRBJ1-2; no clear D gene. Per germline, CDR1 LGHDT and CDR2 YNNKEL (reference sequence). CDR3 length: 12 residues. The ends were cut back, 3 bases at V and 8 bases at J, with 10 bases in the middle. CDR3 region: CASSQGLTGYTF. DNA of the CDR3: TGTGCCAGCAGCCAGGGTCTTACGGGCTACACCTTC.

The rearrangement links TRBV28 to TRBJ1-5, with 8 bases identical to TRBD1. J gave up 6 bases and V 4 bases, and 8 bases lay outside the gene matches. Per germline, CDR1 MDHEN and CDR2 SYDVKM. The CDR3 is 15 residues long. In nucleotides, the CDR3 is TGTGCCAGCAGTTCGTCGGACAGGGCCGCTCAGCCCCAGCATTTT. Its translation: CASSSSDRAAQPQHF.

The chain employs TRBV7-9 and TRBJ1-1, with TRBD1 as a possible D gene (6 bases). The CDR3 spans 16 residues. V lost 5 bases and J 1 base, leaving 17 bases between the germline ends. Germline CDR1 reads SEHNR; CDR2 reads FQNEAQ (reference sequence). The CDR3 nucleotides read TGTGCCAGCAGCGATATTAGGACAGTGAAGAACACTGAAGCTTTCTTT. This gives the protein CASSDIRTVKNTEAFF.

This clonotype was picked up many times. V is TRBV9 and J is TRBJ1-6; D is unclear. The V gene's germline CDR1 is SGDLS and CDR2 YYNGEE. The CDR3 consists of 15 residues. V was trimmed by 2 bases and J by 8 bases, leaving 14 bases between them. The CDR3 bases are TGTGCCAGCAGCGTGTTTGGGGTTGATGATTCACCCCTCCACTTT. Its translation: CASSVFGVDDSPLHF.

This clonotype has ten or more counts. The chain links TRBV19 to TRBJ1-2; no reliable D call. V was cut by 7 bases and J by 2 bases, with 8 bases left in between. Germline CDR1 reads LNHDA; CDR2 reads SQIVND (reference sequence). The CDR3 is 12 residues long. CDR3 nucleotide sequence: TGTGCCAGTACGGAACAGAACTATGGCTACACCTTC. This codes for CASTEQNYGYTF.

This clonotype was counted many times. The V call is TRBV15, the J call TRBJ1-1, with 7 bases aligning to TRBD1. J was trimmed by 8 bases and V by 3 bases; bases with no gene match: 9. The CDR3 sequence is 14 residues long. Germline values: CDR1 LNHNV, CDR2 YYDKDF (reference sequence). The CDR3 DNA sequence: TGTGCCACCAGCAGTGACAGGGTACTAACCGAAGCTTTCTTT. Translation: CATSSDRVLTEAFF.

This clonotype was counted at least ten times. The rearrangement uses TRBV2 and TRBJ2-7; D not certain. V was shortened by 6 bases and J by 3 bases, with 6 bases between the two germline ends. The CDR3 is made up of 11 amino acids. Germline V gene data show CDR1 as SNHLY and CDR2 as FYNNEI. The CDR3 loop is CASRNSYEQYF. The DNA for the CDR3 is TGTGCCAGCAGAAACAGCTACGAGCAGTACTTC.

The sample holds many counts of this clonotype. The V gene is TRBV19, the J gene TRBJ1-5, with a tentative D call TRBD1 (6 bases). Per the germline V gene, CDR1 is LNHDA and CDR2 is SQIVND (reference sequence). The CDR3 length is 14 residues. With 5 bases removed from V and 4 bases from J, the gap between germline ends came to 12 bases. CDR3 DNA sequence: TGTGCCAGTAGTTCAAGGACAGAAAATCAGCCCCAGCATTTT. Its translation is CASSSRTENQPQHF.

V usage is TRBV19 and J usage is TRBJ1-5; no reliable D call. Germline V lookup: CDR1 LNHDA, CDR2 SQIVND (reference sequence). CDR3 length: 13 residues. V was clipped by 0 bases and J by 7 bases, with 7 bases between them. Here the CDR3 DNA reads TGTGCCAGTAGTATAGATCTGAGCCAGCCCCAGCATTTT. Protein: CASSIDLSQPQHF.

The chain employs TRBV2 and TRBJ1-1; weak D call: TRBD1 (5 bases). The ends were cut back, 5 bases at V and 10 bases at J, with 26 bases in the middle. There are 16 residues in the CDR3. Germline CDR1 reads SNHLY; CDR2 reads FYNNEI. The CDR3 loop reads CASSFTLAGFQGGAFF. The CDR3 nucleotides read TGTGCCAGCAGTTTCACATTAGCCGGATTTCAGGGTGGAGCTTTCTTT.

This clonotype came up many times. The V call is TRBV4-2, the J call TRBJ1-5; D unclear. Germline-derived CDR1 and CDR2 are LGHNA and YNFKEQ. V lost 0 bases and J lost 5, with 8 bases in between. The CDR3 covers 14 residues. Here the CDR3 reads CASSQDSRDQPQHF. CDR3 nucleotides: TGTGCCAGCAGCCAAGATAGTAGGGATCAGCCCCAGCATTTT.

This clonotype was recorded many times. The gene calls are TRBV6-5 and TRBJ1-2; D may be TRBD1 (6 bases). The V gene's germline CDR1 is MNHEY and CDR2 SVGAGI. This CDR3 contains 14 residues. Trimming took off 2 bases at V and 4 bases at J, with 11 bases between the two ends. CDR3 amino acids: CASSYGDIGYGYTF. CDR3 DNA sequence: TGTGCCAGCAGTTACGGGGACATCGGCTATGGCTACACCTTC.

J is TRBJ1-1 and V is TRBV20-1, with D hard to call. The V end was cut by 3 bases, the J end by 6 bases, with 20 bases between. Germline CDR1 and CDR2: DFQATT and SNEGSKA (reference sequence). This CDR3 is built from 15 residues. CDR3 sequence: CSARRASVIYPEAFF. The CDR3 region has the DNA TGCAGTGCTAGGCGCGCCTCAGTTATTTATCCTGAAGCTTTCTTT.

CDR3 in DNA: TGTGTCAGTCGACAGGGAGGGAATGAAAAACTGTTTTTT. This sequence encodes CVSRQGGNEKLFF. The J gene is TRBJ1-4, the V gene TRBV6-1; 7 positions agree with TRBD1. Germline V gives CDR1 MNHNS, CDR2 SASEGT. CDR3 size: 13 residues.

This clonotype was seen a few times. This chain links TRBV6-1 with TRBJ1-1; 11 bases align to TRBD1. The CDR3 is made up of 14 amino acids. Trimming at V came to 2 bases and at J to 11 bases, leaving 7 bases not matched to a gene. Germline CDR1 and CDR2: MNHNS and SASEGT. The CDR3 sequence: CASSEPDRGRWAFF. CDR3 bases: TGTGCCAGCAGTGAACCGGACAGGGGGCGATGGGCTTTCTTT.

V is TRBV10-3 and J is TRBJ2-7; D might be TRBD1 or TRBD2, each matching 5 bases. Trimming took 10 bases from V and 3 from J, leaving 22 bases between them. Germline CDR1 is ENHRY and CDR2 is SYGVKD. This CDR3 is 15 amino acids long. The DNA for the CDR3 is TGTGCCAGCAGAAAAAACATGGGGGTTTTCTACGAGCAGTACTTC. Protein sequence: CASRKNMGVFYEQYF.